This T cell receptor (beta chain) derives from a study of shared clonotypes between healthy human individuals. The wider study: Contributing individuals were a couple of females and a few males aged 18 to 49.

Those who donated, Caucasian adults without exception, all lived in Nashville, Tennessee. The study separated CD4+ cells into CD45RA+ naive and CD45RA-negative memory subsets. Deep-level running was used for the assay. Sequenced by immunoSEQ multiplex PCR; TCRdb stores in-frame clones only, minus some. The repertoire holds some 1.5 million clones, with 96% as singletons. Sample: naive CD4+ T cells sorted from blood. Subset of the sample: CD45RA+ positively selected. This TCR was recovered from a young man in good health.

In nucleotides, the CDR3 is TGCGCCAGCAGCCAGACAGGGGGCGGCTACGAGCAGTACTTC. Translating it yields CASSQTGGGYEQYF. The chain recombines TRBV5-1 with TRBJ2-7; TRBD1 matches at 10 bases. The CDR3 loop spans 14 amino acids. The germline V gene has CDR1 SGHRS and CDR2 YFSETQ. V trimming: 4 bases; J trimming: 3 bases; junction bases outside the gene matches: 4.